Described below is a single T cell receptor (beta chain) sequence and its context. As processed by the authors: It was from reference gene primer amplification that nucleated cell counts were estimated. Assay used: immunoSEQ multiplex PCR; TCRdb lists only in-frame clones, some missing. That table supplies the V and J calls and clone size; D and trimming were determined from the DNA. The data hold roughly 380,000 clones, with around 85% observed a single time. This record belongs to a study of blood T cell repertoires in COVID-19. As for the study in general: The United States, Italy and Spain were the sources of the acute and convalescent COVID-19 samples. Nucleic acid was either cDNA or gDNA, and it came from T cells, B-cell-depleted T cells, or PBMCs.

The CDR3 runs to 15 residues. Germline CDR1 is LNHDA and CDR2 is SQIVND (reference sequence). The trim removed 3 bases at V and 4 bases at J, leaving 5 bases unmatched. The source material was peripheral blood. The sequence came from a young woman with acute or convalescent COVID-19. The rearrangement links TRBV19 to TRBJ1-5; TRBD1 agrees at 8 bases. CDR3 DNA sequence: TGTGCCAGTAGTATGGGGACAGGTCTTAATCAGCCCCAGCATTTT. Translating gives CASSMGTGLNQPQHF.